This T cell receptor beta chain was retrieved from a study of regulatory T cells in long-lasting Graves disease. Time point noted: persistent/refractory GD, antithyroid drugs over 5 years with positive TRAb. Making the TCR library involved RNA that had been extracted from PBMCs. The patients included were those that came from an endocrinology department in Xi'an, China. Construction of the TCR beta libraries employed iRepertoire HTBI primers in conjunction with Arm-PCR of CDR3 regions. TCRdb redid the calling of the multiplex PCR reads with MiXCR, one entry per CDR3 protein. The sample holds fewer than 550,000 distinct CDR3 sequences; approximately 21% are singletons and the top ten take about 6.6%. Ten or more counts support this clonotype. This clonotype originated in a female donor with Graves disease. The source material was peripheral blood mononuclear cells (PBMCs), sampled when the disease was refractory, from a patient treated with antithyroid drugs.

The CDR3 DNA follows: TGTGCCAGCAGGGGAGGGTCTAATCAGCCCCAGCATTTT. The encoded protein is CASRGGSNQPQHF. The chain joins TRBV28 to TRBJ1-5; D is undetermined. CDR1 is MDHEN and CDR2 is SYDVKM in the germline V gene. Between the trimmed V and J ends, which lost 6 bases and 4 bases, there was a span of 10 bases. The length of the CDR3 is 13 residues.